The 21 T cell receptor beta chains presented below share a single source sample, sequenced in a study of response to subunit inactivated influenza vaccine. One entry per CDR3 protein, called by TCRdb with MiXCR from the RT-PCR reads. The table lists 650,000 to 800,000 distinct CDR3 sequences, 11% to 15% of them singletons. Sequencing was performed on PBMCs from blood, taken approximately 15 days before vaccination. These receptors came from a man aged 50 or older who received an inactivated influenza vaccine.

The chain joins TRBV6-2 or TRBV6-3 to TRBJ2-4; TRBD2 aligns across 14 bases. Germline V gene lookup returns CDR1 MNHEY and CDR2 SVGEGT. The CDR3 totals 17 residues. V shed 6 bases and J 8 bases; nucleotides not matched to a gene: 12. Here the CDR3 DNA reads TGTGCCAGCAGGCCCGGGGGACTAGCGGGAGTATGGGACATTCAGTACTTC. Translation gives CASRPGGLAGVWDIQYF.

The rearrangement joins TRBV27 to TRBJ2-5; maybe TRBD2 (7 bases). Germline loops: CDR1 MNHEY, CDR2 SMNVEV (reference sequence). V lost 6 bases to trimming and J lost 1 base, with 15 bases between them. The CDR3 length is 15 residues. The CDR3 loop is CASRQGGASQETQYF. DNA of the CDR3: TGTGCCAGCAGACAGGGAGGGGCCAGCCAAGAGACCCAGTACTTC.

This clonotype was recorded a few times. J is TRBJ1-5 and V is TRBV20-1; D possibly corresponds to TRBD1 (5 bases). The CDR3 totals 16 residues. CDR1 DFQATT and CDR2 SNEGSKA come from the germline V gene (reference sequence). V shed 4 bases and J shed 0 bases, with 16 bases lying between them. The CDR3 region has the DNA TGCAGTGCTAAAGCCGGGACTGACATTAGCAATCAGCCCCAGCATTTT. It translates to CSAKAGTDISNQPQHF.

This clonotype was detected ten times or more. In DNA, the CDR3 is TGTGCCAGCAGCTTAACCCGGGACAGGGGTTACGAGCAGTACTTC. This translates into CASSLTRDRGYEQYF. The rearrangement joins TRBV7-9 to TRBJ2-7, with TRBD1 matching over 10 bases. The length of the CDR3 is 15 residues. J lost 4 bases, V lost 2 bases, and 5 bases had no gene match. The germline gives CDR1 SEHNR, CDR2 FQNEAQ (reference sequence).

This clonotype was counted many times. The CDR3 sequence is CASSPGRTDVTGELFF. The CDR3 DNA reads as TGCGCCAGCAGCCCGGGTCGGACCGATGTAACCGGGGAGCTGTTTTTT. The V gene is TRBV5-1, the J gene TRBJ2-2; D uncertain. Looked up from germline, CDR1 is SGHRS and CDR2 is YFSETQ. The CDR3 totals 16 residues. V shed 4 bases and J shed 5 bases, with 18 bases lying between them.

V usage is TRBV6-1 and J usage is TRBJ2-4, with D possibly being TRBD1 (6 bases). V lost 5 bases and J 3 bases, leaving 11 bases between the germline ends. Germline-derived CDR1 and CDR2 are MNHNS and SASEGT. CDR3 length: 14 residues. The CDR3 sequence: CASSPEGVKNIQYF. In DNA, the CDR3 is TGTGCCAGCAGTCCCGAGGGGGTCAAAAACATTCAGTACTTC.

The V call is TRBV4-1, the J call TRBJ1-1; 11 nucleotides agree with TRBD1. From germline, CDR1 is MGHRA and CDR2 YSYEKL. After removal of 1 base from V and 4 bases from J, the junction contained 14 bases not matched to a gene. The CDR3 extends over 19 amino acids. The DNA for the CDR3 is TGCGCCAGCAGCCAAGCGATCGGGGACAGGGGGTCCTGGGTCACTGAAGCTTTCTTT. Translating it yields CASSQAIGDRGSWVTEAFF.

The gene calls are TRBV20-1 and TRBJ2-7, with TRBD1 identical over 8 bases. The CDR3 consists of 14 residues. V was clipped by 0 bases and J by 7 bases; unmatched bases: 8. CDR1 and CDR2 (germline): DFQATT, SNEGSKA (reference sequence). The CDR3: CSAREDRVLKEQYF. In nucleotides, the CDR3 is TGCAGTGCTAGAGAGGACAGGGTCCTTAAGGAGCAGTACTTC.

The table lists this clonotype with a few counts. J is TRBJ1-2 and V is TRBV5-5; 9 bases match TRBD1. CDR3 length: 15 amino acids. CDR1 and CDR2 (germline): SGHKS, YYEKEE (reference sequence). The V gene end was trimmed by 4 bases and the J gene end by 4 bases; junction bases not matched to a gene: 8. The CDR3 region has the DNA TGTGCCAGCAGCACCCAACAGGGGGCGGTCTATGGCTACACCTTC. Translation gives CASSTQQGAVYGYTF.

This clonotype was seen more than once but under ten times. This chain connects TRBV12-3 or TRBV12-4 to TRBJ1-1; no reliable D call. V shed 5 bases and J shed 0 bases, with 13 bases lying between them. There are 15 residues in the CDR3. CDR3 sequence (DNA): TGTGCCAGCAGTACCAAAACGTGGGTGAACACTGAAGCTTTCTTT. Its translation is CASSTKTWVNTEAFF.

The CDR3 nucleotides are TGTGCGGTGCGACCTGACCAAGCCAAAAACATTCAGTACTTC. Translating it yields CAVRPDQAKNIQYF. This chain links TRBV6-2 or TRBV6-3 with TRBJ2-4; D is ambiguous. The CDR3 consists of 14 residues. Germline V gene sequence: CDR1 MNHEY, CDR2 SVGEGT.

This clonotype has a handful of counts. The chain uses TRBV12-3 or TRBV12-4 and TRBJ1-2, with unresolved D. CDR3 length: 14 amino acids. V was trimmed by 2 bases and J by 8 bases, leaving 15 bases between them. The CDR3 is CASSLYRRSYGYTF. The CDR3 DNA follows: TGTGCCAGCAGTTTATACAGAAGAAGCTACGGCTACACCTTC.

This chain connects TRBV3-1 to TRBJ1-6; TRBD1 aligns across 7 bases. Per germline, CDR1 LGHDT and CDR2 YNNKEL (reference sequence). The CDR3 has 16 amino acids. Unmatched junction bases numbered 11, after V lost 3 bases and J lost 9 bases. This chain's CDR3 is CASSHINRGISSPLHF. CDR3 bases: TGTGCCAGCAGCCATATAAACAGGGGTATTAGTTCACCCCTCCACTTT.

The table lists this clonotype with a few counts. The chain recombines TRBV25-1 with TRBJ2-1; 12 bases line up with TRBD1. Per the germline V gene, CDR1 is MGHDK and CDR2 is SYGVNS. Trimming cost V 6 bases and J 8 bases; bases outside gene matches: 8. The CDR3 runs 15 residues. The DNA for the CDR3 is TGTGCCAGCAGACCGGGGACAGGGGGCTTCCATGAGCAGTTCTTC. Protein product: CASRPGTGGFHEQFF. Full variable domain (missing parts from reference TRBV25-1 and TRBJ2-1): EADIYQTPRYLVIGTGKKITLECSQTMGHDKMYWYQQDPGMELHLIHYSYGVNSTEKGDLSSESTVSRIRTEHFPLTLESARPSHTSQYLCASRPGTGGFHEQFFGPGTRLTVL.

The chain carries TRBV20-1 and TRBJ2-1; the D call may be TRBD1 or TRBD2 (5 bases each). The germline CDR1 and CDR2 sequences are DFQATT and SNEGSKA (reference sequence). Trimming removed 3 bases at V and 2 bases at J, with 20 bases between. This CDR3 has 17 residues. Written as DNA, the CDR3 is TGCAGTGCTAGTGGGCGCCGGGACGGGACGCCCTACAATGAGCAGTTCTTC. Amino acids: CSASGRRDGTPYNEQFF.

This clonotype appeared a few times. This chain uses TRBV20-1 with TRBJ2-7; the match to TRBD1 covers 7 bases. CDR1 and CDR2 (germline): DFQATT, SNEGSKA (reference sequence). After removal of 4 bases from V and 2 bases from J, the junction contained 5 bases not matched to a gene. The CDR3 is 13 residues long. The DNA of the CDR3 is TGCAGTGCTACCCGGACAGGTCCCTACGAGCAGTACTTC. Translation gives CSATRTGPYEQYF.

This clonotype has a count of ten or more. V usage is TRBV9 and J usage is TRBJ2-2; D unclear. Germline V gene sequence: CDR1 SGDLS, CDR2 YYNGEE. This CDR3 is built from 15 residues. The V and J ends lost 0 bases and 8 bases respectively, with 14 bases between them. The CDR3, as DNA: TGTGCCAGCAGCGTAGATCTCACATTCCAAGGGGAGCTGTTTTTT. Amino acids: CASSVDLTFQGELFF.

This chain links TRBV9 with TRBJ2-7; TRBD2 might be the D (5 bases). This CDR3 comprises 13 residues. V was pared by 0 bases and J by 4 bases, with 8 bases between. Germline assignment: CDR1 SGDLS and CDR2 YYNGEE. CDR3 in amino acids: CASSVGPGYEQYF. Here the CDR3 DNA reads TGTGCCAGCAGCGTAGGCCCGGGGTACGAGCAGTACTTC.

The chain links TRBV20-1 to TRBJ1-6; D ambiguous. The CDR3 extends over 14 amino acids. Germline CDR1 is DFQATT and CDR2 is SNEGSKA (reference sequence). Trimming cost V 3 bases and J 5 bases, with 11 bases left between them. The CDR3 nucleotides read TGCAGTGCTAGCCGCAACGGCCATAATTCACCCCTCCACTTT. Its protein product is CSASRNGHNSPLHF.

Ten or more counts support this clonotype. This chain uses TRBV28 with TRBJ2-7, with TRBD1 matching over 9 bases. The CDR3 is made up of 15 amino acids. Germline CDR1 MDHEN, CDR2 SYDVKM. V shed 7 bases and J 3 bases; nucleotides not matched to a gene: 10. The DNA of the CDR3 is TGTGCCAGCACTGGAACCGGGACAGGGCACTACGAGCAGTACTTC. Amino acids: CASTGTGTGHYEQYF.

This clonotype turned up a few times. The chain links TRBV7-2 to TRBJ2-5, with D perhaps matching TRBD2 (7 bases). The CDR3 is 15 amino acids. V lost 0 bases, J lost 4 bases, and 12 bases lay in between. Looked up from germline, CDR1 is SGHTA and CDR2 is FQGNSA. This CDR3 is CASSLAGGHAETQYF. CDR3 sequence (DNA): TGTGCCAGCAGCTTAGCGGGGGGGCATGCAGAGACCCAGTACTTC.